This T cell receptor (beta chain) was recovered during a study of cytomegalovirus exposure and HLA in healthy donors. PCR involved 60 Vbeta and 13 Jbeta primers. Repertoires were generated with immunoSEQ multiplex PCR, while TCRdb's copy carries only in-frame clones and drops some. The sample table includes just under 80,000 clones. In germline, CDR1 is SGHTA, CDR2 FQGNSA. J gave up 11 bases and V 4 bases, and 8 bases lay outside the gene matches. The CDR3 is made up of 13 amino acids. The chain carries TRBV7-2 and TRBJ1-1; 9 bases align to TRBD1. This TCR came from a man in his late teens or twenties in good health and CMV-seropositive. The source material was PBMCs. This CDR3 reads CASSSTGTGRAFF. The CDR3 DNA sequence: TGTGCCAGCAGCTCCACGGGGACAGGGAGGGCTTTCTTT. The complete variable domain, with remaining parts taken from reference TRBV7-2 and TRBJ1-1, reads GAGVSQSPSNKVTEKGKDVELRCDPISGHTALYWYRQSLGQGLEFLIYFQGNSAPDKSGLPSDRFSAERTGGSVSTLTIQRTQQEDSAVYLCASSSTGTGRAFFGQGTRLTVV.